A single sample gave rise to the 21 T cell receptor beta chains below, sequenced in a study of T-cell reconstitution after alpha-beta-depleted transplantation in children. It was with unique molecular identifiers that the TCRbeta library was prepared. A single record per CDR3 protein comes from TCRdb applying MiXCR to the PCR reads. The data contain hundreds of thousands of distinct CDR3 sequences, 13% of them seen just once; the ten biggest clones take up 0.79%. The sample consisted of PBMCs, taken before TCRalphabeta/CD19-depleted stem cell transplant. The receptors come from a girl aged 2 to 9 with congenital amegakaryocytic thrombocytopenia, due to receive a stem cell transplant.

This clonotype was seen many times. The chain combines TRBV28 with TRBJ2-4; the match to TRBD1 covers 7 bases. Trimming cost V 6 bases and J 4 bases; bases outside gene matches: 12. CDR1 is MDHEN and CDR2 is SYDVKM in the germline V gene. The CDR3 is 16 amino acids. CDR3 DNA sequence: TGTGCCAGCAGCGGTTTATATTACAGGGGTAAAAACATTCAGTACTTC. Translation gives CASSGLYYRGKNIQYF.

This clonotype occurred many times. The V gene is TRBV7-9, the J gene TRBJ2-1; D uncertain. V lost 5 bases, J lost 8 bases, and 13 bases lay in between. CDR1 is SEHNR, CDR2 FQNEAQ, per germline (reference sequence). The CDR3 has 13 residues. In DNA, the CDR3 is TGTGCCAGCAGCCCGATAACCCGCGATGAGCAGTTCTTC. This sequence encodes CASSPITRDEQFF.

Ten or more counts support this clonotype. Here the CDR3 reads CAISEAVETQYF. CDR3 DNA: TGTGCCATCAGTGAGGCAGTTGAGACCCAGTACTTC. The chain has TRBV10-3 and TRBJ2-5, with D unclear. The ends were cut back, 2 bases at V and 5 bases at J, with 6 bases in the middle. The CDR3 length is 12 residues. Per germline, CDR1 ENHRY and CDR2 SYGVKD.

The chain is built from TRBV29-1 and TRBJ2-3, with D possibly being TRBD2 (5 bases). The germline V and J ends were trimmed by 5 bases and 3 bases, with 15 bases remaining between them. Germline values: CDR1 SQVTM, CDR2 ANQGSEA. This CDR3 contains 14 residues. As DNA, the CDR3 is TGCAGCGTTACCGCCGGGATTAGAACAGATACGCAGTATTTT. This codes for CSVTAGIRTDTQYF.

The chain is built from TRBV10-2 and TRBJ2-7; TRBD2 aligns across 10 bases. With 10 bases clipped from V and 2 bases from J, the junction kept 5 bases outside the gene matches. Germline V gene lookup returns CDR1 WSHSY and CDR2 SAAADI. The CDR3 covers 13 residues. CDR3 residues: CATGTSDTYEQYF. The CDR3 bases are TGCGCCACGGGGACTAGCGACACCTACGAGCAGTACTTC.

This clonotype showed up many times. This CDR3 is CSVRNRAGYGYTF. CDR3 in DNA: TGCAGCGTTCGCAACAGGGCAGGCTATGGCTACACCTTC. J is TRBJ1-2 and V is TRBV29-1, with D tentatively TRBD1 (6 bases). Germline V gives CDR1 SQVTM, CDR2 ANQGSEA. V lost 5 bases and J lost 4, with 14 bases in between. This CDR3 region has 13 residues.

Written as DNA, the CDR3 is TGTGCCAGCAGCTTTCTAGCGGGGGGGGTAGAGACCCAGTACTTC. Its protein product is CASSFLAGGVETQYF. The chain uses TRBV5-4 and TRBJ2-5; 12 bases are shared with TRBD2. The CDR3 has 15 amino acids. Germline V gene data show CDR1 as SGHNT and CDR2 as YYREEE (reference sequence). V lost 2 bases, J lost 4 bases, and 3 bases stayed unmatched.

This clonotype was seen many times. The chain's CDR3 is CASSPESTGNTIYF. CDR3 DNA: TGTGCCAGCAGCCCCGAGTCCACTGGAAACACCATATATTTT. V usage is TRBV7-9 and J usage is TRBJ1-3; D call uncertain. Trimming left V 5 bases short and J 2 bases short, with 10 bases between. The germline V gene has CDR1 SEHNR and CDR2 FQNEAQ (reference sequence). CDR3 length: 14 amino acids.

This clonotype was recorded a few times. The rearrangement uses TRBV2 and TRBJ2-1, with TRBD2 matching 13 bases. Germline V gene sequence: CDR1 SNHLY, CDR2 FYNNEI. Germline trimming cut 4 bases from V and 14 bases from J; bases unmatched to any gene: 8. The CDR3 runs 14 residues. In DNA form, the CDR3 reads TGTGCCAGCAGTGCGGCGGGACTAGCGGGATCAGAGTTCTTC. As protein: CASSAAGLAGSEFF.

This clonotype has ten or more counts. The chain is built from TRBV29-1 and TRBJ1-5; D is ambiguous. The CDR3 runs to 12 residues. V lost 4 bases, J lost 4 bases, and 8 bases lay in between. Germline lookup yields CDR1 SQVTM and CDR2 ANQGSEA. In nucleotides, the CDR3 is TGCAGCGTTGGTGGGCAGAATCAGCCCCAGCATTTT. It encodes CSVGGQNQPQHF.

The chain joins TRBV29-1 to TRBJ1-2, with no clear D. Germline CDR1 and CDR2: SQVTM and ANQGSEA. There are 13 residues in the CDR3. The V end was cut by 5 bases, the J end by 2 bases, with 12 bases between. This CDR3 is CSVPPDGNYGYTF. The CDR3 DNA reads TGCAGCGTTCCACCGGACGGCAACTATGGCTACACCTTC.

This clonotype was counted a few times. DNA for the CDR3: TGTGCCAGCAGTCCGGGAGAACATCAGCCCCAGCATTTT. Translation: CASSPGEHQPQHF. The chain employs TRBV12-3 or TRBV12-4 and TRBJ1-5; D is uncertain. The ends were cut back, 5 bases at V and 5 bases at J, with 10 bases in the middle. This CDR3 spans 13 amino acids.

The chain couples TRBV7-9 to TRBJ2-7; D is perhaps TRBD1 (5 bases). Germline-derived CDR1 and CDR2 are SEHNR and FQNEAQ (reference sequence). This CDR3 contains 14 residues. V was pared by 1 base and J by 5 bases, with 12 bases between. Here the CDR3 reads CASSLGTQVNEQYF. The CDR3 region has the DNA TGTGCCAGCAGCTTAGGGACACAGGTTAACGAGCAGTACTTC.

This clonotype has at least ten counts. The chain links TRBV20-1 to TRBJ2-1, with D perhaps TRBD2 (5 bases). CDR1 is DFQATT, CDR2 SNEGSKA, per germline (reference sequence). The CDR3 is 15 amino acids. Trimming removed 6 bases at V and 5 bases at J, with 20 bases between. CDR3: CSALEWLEGNNEQFF. CDR3 sequence (DNA): TGCAGTGCCCTGGAGTGGCTAGAGGGAAACAATGAGCAGTTCTTC.

This clonotype was detected many times. This chain connects TRBV7-2 to TRBJ2-4; 7 bases are shared with TRBD2. CDR3 length equals 16 residues. V shed 5 bases, J shed 9 bases, and the junction held 16 bases outside the gene matches. Germline assignment: CDR1 SGHTA and CDR2 FQGNSA. CDR3: CASSRIAGGSYGIQYF. In DNA form, the CDR3 reads TGTGCCAGCAGCAGAATCGCTGGCGGGAGCTACGGCATTCAGTACTTC.

Many counts were recorded for this clonotype. V gene TRBV3-1 combines with J gene TRBJ1-1; D not certain. Looked up from germline, CDR1 is LGHDT and CDR2 is YNNKEL (reference sequence). V lost 0 bases and J lost 11, with 13 bases in between. The CDR3 totals 13 residues. The CDR3 DNA reads TGTGCCAGCAGCCAAGATTCTACCCTGGACGCTTTCTTT. Protein product: CASSQDSTLDAFF.

This clonotype was seen at least ten times. The V and J genes are TRBV15 and TRBJ2-1; perhaps TRBD2 as D (5 bases). Trimming pared 1 base from V and 0 bases from J, leaving 10 bases between. CDR1 is LNHNV and CDR2 is YYDKDF in the germline V gene (reference sequence). The CDR3 runs to 16 residues. The CDR3 here is CATSRVWTPSYNEQFF. Here the CDR3 DNA reads TGTGCCACCAGCAGAGTTTGGACTCCCTCCTACAATGAGCAGTTCTTC.

The V gene is TRBV5-1, the J gene TRBJ2-5; the match to TRBD1 covers 8 bases. The CDR3 loop spans 16 amino acids. Germline CDR1 SGHRS, CDR2 YFSETQ. Germline trimming cut 1 base from V and 5 bases from J; bases unmatched to any gene: 10. The CDR3 sequence is CASSLYMPDREETQYF. Written as DNA, the CDR3 is TGCGCCAGCAGCTTGTACATGCCGGACAGGGAGGAGACCCAGTACTTC. The full variable domain, its missing parts supplied by reference TRBV5-1 and TRBJ2-5, is KAGVTQTPRYLIKTRGQQVTLSCSPISGHRSVSWYQQTPGQGLQFLFEYFSETQRNKGNFPGRFSGRQFSNSRSEMNVSTLELGDSALYLCASSLYMPDREETQYFGPGTRLLVL.

This sequence joins TRBV6-5 and TRBJ1-4; no clear D. The V gene's germline CDR1 is MNHEY and CDR2 SVGAGI. The CDR3 is 14 amino acids. The germline V and J ends were trimmed by 0 bases and 10 bases, with 12 bases remaining between them. CDR3 loop: CASSYSTRAGKLFF. DNA of the CDR3: TGTGCCAGCAGTTACTCGACCCGAGCAGGAAAACTGTTTTTT.

There are a few counts of this clonotype. The V and J genes are TRBV7-2 and TRBJ2-7, with TRBD1 identical over 9 bases. With V trimmed by 5 bases and J by 6 bases, 11 bases remained unmatched. CDR1 and CDR2 from the germline V gene are SGHTA and FQGNSA. This CDR3 region has 15 residues. The CDR3, as DNA: TGTGCCAGCAGCCCGTTTGGACAGGGGTCGGGCGAGCAGTACTTC. Amino acids: CASSPFGQGSGEQYF.

The table lists this clonotype with a few counts. V usage is TRBV10-3 and J usage is TRBJ2-1; a weak D match, TRBD2 (5 bases). The CDR3 loop spans 14 amino acids. CDR1 is ENHRY, CDR2 SYGVKD, per germline. V was cut by 6 bases and J by 0 bases, with 9 bases left in between. This CDR3 is CAISSGPSYNEQFF. DNA of the CDR3: TGTGCCATCAGCAGCGGACCCTCCTACAATGAGCAGTTCTTC.